One and the same sample provided the 14 T cell receptor beta chains below, sequenced in a study of cytomegalovirus exposure and HLA in healthy donors. With 60 Vbeta and 13 Jbeta primers, the PCR was carried out. Sequencing used immunoSEQ multiplex PCR; TCRdb keeps in-frame clones, though not all of them. The sample contains about 200,000 clones, approximately 12% of which appear only once. The sample comprised PBMCs. These receptors were taken from a man between 45 and 60 years old in good health and CMV-seropositive.

The J gene is TRBJ1-4, the V gene TRBV5-1; possible D gene TRBD1, 6 bases. Trimming stripped 0 bases from V and 8 bases from J, with 11 bases between. CDR3 length: 14 amino acids. CDR1 and CDR2 (germline): SGHRS, YFSETQ. CDR3: CASSLAGEREKLFF. CDR3 bases: TGCGCCAGCAGCTTGGCAGGGGAGCGGGAAAAACTGTTTTTT. Full variable domain (rest looked up from reference TRBV5-1 and TRBJ1-4): KAGVTQTPRYLIKTRGQQVTLSCSPISGHRSVSWYQQTPGQGLQFLFEYFSETQRNKGNFPGRFSGRQFSNSRSEMNVSTLELGDSALYLCASSLAGEREKLFFGSGTQLSVL.

There are a few counts of this clone. The chain employs TRBV2 and TRBJ1-6, with a tentative D call TRBD1 (5 bases). This CDR3 comprises 13 residues. The V gene's germline CDR1 is SNHLY and CDR2 FYNNEI. V lost 2 bases, J lost 9 bases, and 8 bases lay in between. The DNA for the CDR3 is TGTGCCAGCAGTGAACAGGGTCTTTCACCCCTCCACTTT. It yields the protein CASSEQGLSPLHF.

This clone appeared a few times. This chain uses TRBV4-1 with TRBJ2-2, with a tentative D call TRBD2 (6 bases). There are 14 residues in the CDR3. Germline loops: CDR1 MGHRA, CDR2 YSYEKL. The V end lost 5 bases, the J end lost 2 bases, and 9 bases lay between the germline ends. The CDR3 loop reads CASSRDSNTGELFF. The CDR3 nucleotides read TGCGCCAGCAGCAGGGACTCTAACACCGGGGAGCTGTTTTTT.

This clone was counted a few times. The sample holds other DNA sequences that translate to the same CDR3. This rearrangement joins TRBV6-6 to TRBJ1-2; 7 bases are shared with TRBD1. Germline trimming cut 6 bases from V and 8 bases from J; bases unmatched to any gene: 15. Germline V gene data show CDR1 as MNHNY and CDR2 as SVGAGI (reference sequence). The CDR3 loop spans 15 amino acids. CDR3 DNA sequence: TGTGCCAGCAGCGGCGGGACAGCAACCGGTGGAGGCTACACCTTC. Amino acid sequence: CASSGGTATGGGYTF.

This clone has more than one count but fewer than ten. The rearrangement uses TRBV7-9 and TRBJ1-4; 7 bases map to TRBD1. J was trimmed by 5 bases and V by 3 bases; bases with no gene match: 3. CDR1 and CDR2 (germline): SEHNR, FQNEAQ (reference sequence). CDR3 length: 14 residues. This CDR3 is CASSFGGGNEKLFF. CDR3 bases: TGTGCCAGCAGCTTTGGAGGGGGCAATGAAAAACTGTTTTTT. The entire variable domain, with the rest obtained from reference TRBV7-9 and TRBJ1-4, is as follows: DTGVSQNPRHKITKRGQNVTFRCDPISEHNRLYWYRQTLGQGPEFLTYFQNEAQLEKSRLLSDRFSAERPKGSFSTLEIQRTEQGDSAMYLCASSFGGGNEKLFFGSGTQLSVL.

In this sample, this clone turned up a few times. V is TRBV10-3 and J is TRBJ1-5, with TRBD1 matching 12 bases. This CDR3 has 19 amino acids. V lost 8 bases, J lost 1 base, and 15 bases stayed unmatched. The germline V gene encodes CDR1 ENHRY and CDR2 SYGVKD. CDR3: CAIYRNRDRGPWSNQPQHF. The CDR3 DNA reads TGTGCCATCTATCGGAACCGGGACAGGGGGCCCTGGAGCAATCAGCCCCAGCATTTT.

This clone has only a few counts. The chain carries TRBV5-1 and TRBJ2-3, with a weak D call TRBD1 (7 bases). This CDR3 is built from 16 residues. The V gene lost 0 bases and the J gene lost 3 bases, with 14 bases spanning the gap. The germline V gene has CDR1 SGHRS and CDR2 YFSETQ. The CDR3 DNA reads TGCGCCAGCAGCTTGGAAAGGCGGGACAGTACAGATACGCAGTATTTT. Protein sequence: CASSLERRDSTDTQYF.

This clone was recorded a few times. The chain uses TRBV5-1 and TRBJ1-2; 8 bases fit TRBD1. CDR3 length: 14 amino acids. The V segment lost 2 bases and the J segment 8 bases; nucleotides outside the gene matches: 8. From germline, CDR1 is SGHRS and CDR2 YFSETQ. CDR3 region: CASSFDGTGFGYTF. The CDR3 bases are TGCGCCAGCAGCTTTGACGGGACAGGATTCGGCTACACCTTC.

J is TRBJ1-1 and V is TRBV5-4; D gene uncertain. Germline V CDR1 and CDR2: SGHNT, YYREEE (reference sequence). This CDR3 comprises 13 residues. The V end lost 4 bases, the J end lost 4 bases, and 11 bases lay between the germline ends. This CDR3 reads CASSAEASTEAFF. The CDR3, as DNA: TGTGCCAGCAGCGCAGAGGCTAGCACTGAAGCTTTCTTT.

In this sample, this clone turned up a few times. V gene TRBV5-1 combines with J gene TRBJ1-3; no firm D call. The CDR3 runs to 14 residues. V lost 0 bases, J lost 4 bases, and 8 bases lay in between. The germline V gene has CDR1 SGHRS and CDR2 YFSETQ. The CDR3 DNA reads as TGCGCCAGCAGCTTGGACAGAAAAGGAAACACCATATATTTT. Translation: CASSLDRKGNTIYF.

This clone was counted a few times. The chain links TRBV2 to TRBJ1-2, with a possible D match to TRBD1 (5 bases). CDR3 length equals 15 residues. The ends were cut back, 7 bases at V and 7 bases at J, with 22 bases in the middle. CDR1 and CDR2 from the germline V gene are SNHLY and FYNNEI. The chain's CDR3 is CASTSGGAPGGGYTF. CDR3 sequence (DNA): TGTGCCAGCACGTCTGGAGGGGCCCCTGGGGGTGGCTACACCTTC.

This clone was observed a handful of times. The J gene is TRBJ2-7, the V gene TRBV7-2, with D possibly being TRBD2 (6 bases). The CDR3 covers 15 residues. Trimming left V 0 bases short and J 0 bases short, with 9 bases between. Germline-derived CDR1 and CDR2 are SGHTA and FQGNSA. This CDR3 reads CASSLAVGSSYEQYF. CDR3 bases: TGTGCCAGCAGCTTAGCGGTCGGGAGCTCCTACGAGCAGTACTTC.

CDR3 sequence: CASSPNMRSAGYGYTF. The CDR3 DNA is TGTGCCAGCAGCCCCAATATGAGATCGGCAGGGTATGGCTACACCTTC. This chain joins TRBV7-2 and TRBJ1-2; the D gene is possibly TRBD1 (5 bases). The CDR3 is 16 residues long. The germline V gene has CDR1 SGHTA and CDR2 FQGNSA. The V end lost 5 bases, the J end lost 5 bases, and 21 bases lay between the germline ends.

This clone was seen more than once but under ten times. The chain carries TRBV6-6 and TRBJ2-1; D is perhaps TRBD2 (6 bases). Looked up from germline, CDR1 is MNHNY and CDR2 is SVGAGI (reference sequence). V gave up 2 bases and J gave up 8 bases, with 13 bases separating them. This CDR3 region has 14 residues. The CDR3 DNA is TGTGCCAGCAGTTACGAAACCCGCGGGGATGAGCAGTTCTTC. Its translation is CASSYETRGDEQFF.